This is a list of T cell receptor beta chains from one sample in a study of shared clonotypes between healthy human individuals. Clones were sequenced by immunoSEQ multiplex PCR, and TCRdb holds only the in-frame ones, with some missing. The sample has 400,000 to 600,000 clones; roughly 95% are singletons. The sequenced material came from naive CD4+ T cells sorted from blood. Receptor source: a woman aged 25 to 45 in good health. Both conserved end residues are part of each CDR3. Each record gives: V gene, D gene, J gene, CDR3 length, clone size, CDR3 DNA, CDR3 protein. A D gene is named only where the DNA matches it firmly. Size is stated for part of the rows, as once, few or many counts, or as a class when the clone is expanded.

TRBV28	-	TRBJ2-3	14	-	TGTGCCAGCATACACGCCTCTAGCACAGATACGCAGTATTTT	CASIHASSTDTQYF
TRBV5-1	TRBD2	TRBJ2-3	16	-	TGCGCCAGCAGCTTGCCAGCGGGAGGGCCAGGAGATACGCAGTATTTT	CASSLPAGGPGDTQYF
TRBV5-8	-	TRBJ1-2	16	few	TGTGCCAGCAGCTTGGCCGGGCAGGGGAGGACCTATGGCTACACCTTC	CASSLAGQGRTYGYTF
TRBV5-1	TRBD2	TRBJ2-2	18	once	TGCGCCAGCAGCTTGAAGACTAGCGGGAGGGCCCCCACCGGGGAGCTGTTTTTT	CASSLKTSGRAPTGELFF
TRBV9	-	TRBJ2-2	12	-	TGTGCCAGCAGCAGAAACACCGGGGAGCTGTTTTTT	CASSRNTGELFF
TRBV9	-	TRBJ2-5	13	-	TGTGCCAGCAGCCTCGGGGGCGCCGGGACCCAGTACTTC	CASSLGGAGTQYF
TRBV29-1	-	TRBJ1-2	13	-	TGCAGCGTCCGGACAGATACTAACTATGGCTACACCTTC	CSVRTDTNYGYTF
TRBV21-1	-	TRBJ2-4	14	-	TGTGCCAGCAGCTCGTTTTGGGGGAAAAACATTCAGTACTTC	CASSSFWGKNIQYF
TRBV1	-	TRBJ2-6	13	-	TGCACCAGCAGGGCAATTCGGGCCAACGTCCTGACTTTC	CTSRAIRANVLTF
TRBV5-1	-	TRBJ2-1	15	-	TGCGCCAGCAGCTTAGCTGACGTCTCCTACAATGAGCAGTTCTTC	CASSLADVSYNEQFF
TRBV28	-	TRBJ2-5	17	-	TGTGCCAGCAGCTCCCCCCCCAGGGGGAGGCGTCAAGAGACCCAGTACTTC	CASSSPPRGRRQETQYF
TRBV7-8	-	TRBJ1-6	12	-	TGTGCCAGCAGCTTAGCCCATAAACCCCTCCACTTT	CASSLAHKPLHF
TRBV2	TRBD1	TRBJ1-1	14	-	TGTGCCAGCCTCCAGGACAGGTCAAACACTGAAGCTTTCTTT	CASLQDRSNTEAFF
TRBV30	-	TRBJ1-3	13	-	TGTGCCTGGATCACGGGGGCCGGAAACACCATATATTTT	CAWITGAGNTIYF
TRBV7-9	TRBD1	TRBJ1-4	14	-	TGTGCCAGCAGCTCCGGGACAGGGGTCGAAAAACTGTTTTTT	CASSSGTGVEKLFF
TRBV4-1	TRBD1	TRBJ2-5	16	-	TGCGCCAGCAGCCGATCCGGGACAGGGGGCCGGGAGACCCAGTACTTC	CASSRSGTGGRETQYF
TRBV5-1	TRBD1	TRBJ1-1	16	-	TGCGCCAGCAGGCGGGGCGTGACAGGGGTAAACACTGAAGCTTTCTTT	CASRRGVTGVNTEAFF
TRBV5-1	-	TRBJ2-6	16	-	TGCGCCAGCAGCGCGACCGAAGGGGCTGGGGCCAACGTCCTGACTTTC	CASSATEGAGANVLTF
TRBV28	TRBD2	TRBJ2-1	18	once	TGTGCCAGCAGTGCCACTGCCTCTAGCGGAAGGTTGGTGAATGAGCAGTTCTTC	CASSATASSGRLVNEQFF
TRBV5-6	TRBD1	TRBJ1-1	13	-	TGTGCCAGCAGCTTGGGACAGGGGTTTTGGGCTTTCTTT	CASSLGQGFWAFF
TRBV6-1	-	TRBJ1-5	15	-	TGTGCCAGCAGAAGGGGCAGGGAAGGGGGTCAGCCCCAGCATTTT	CASRRGREGGQPQHF
TRBV28	-	TRBJ2-7	10	-	TGTGCCAGCAGGTCTGGCCAGCAGTACTTC	CASRSGQQYF
TRBV28	-	TRBJ2-1	14	-	TGTGCCAGCAGTTTCGGTCCTCGATACAATGAGCAGTTCTTC	CASSFGPRYNEQFF
TRBV10-1	-	TRBJ1-1	14	few	TGCGCCAGCAGTGAGTTTCGGGAGAACACTGAAGCTTTCTTT	CASSEFRENTEAFF
TRBV5-6	-	TRBJ2-7	14	-	TGTGCCAGCAGCTTGTCTGGGTACTCCTACGAGCAGTACTTC	CASSLSGYSYEQYF
TRBV12-2	-	TRBJ2-7	16	-	TGTGCAAGTCGCTTATCCGGGACTGCAAGATCCTACGAGCAGTACTTC	CASRLSGTARSYEQYF
TRBV28	-	TRBJ2-7	14	-	TGTGCCAGCAGTTTACCGGCCAGGGTAGGGGAGCAGTACTTC	CASSLPARVGEQYF
TRBV4-2	TRBD2	TRBJ2-5	16	-	TGTGCCAGCAGCCAAGTTTTAGCGGGAGATCGAAAGACCCAGTACTTC	CASSQVLAGDRKTQYF
TRBV5-4	-	TRBJ1-6	15	once	TGTGCCAGCAGCGGCGGCAGGGACCATAATTCACCCCTCCACTTT	CASSGGRDHNSPLHF
TRBV10-3	TRBD1	TRBJ1-1	13	few	TGTGCCATCAGTTGGGACAGGACCACTGAAGCTTTCTTT	CAISWDRTTEAFF
TRBV4-1	-	TRBJ2-7	14	-	TGCGCCAGCAGCCAAGTTTCAGACACCCTCGAGCAGTACTTC	CASSQVSDTLEQYF
TRBV5-8	-	TRBJ1-5	13	-	TGTGCCAGCAGTGGACAGACCAATCAGCCCCAGCATTTT	CASSGQTNQPQHF
TRBV14	-	TRBJ2-7	14	-	TGTGCCAGCAGCCAAGCCGGCAGCCGCCTCGGGCAGTACTTC	CASSQAGSRLGQYF
TRBV7-9	TRBD2	TRBJ2-3	16	-	TGTGCCAGCCTTGCGGGAGGCCCGGGGAGGACAGATACGCAGTATTTT	CASLAGGPGRTDTQYF
TRBV5-4	TRBD1	TRBJ1-2	15	-	TGTGCCAGCAGCTTGCCGGGACAGCCTAACTATGGCTACACCTTC	CASSLPGQPNYGYTF
TRBV18	TRBD1	TRBJ1-5	14	-	TGTGCCAGCTCACCAGGACAGGGGAATCAGCCCCAGCATTTT	CASSPGQGNQPQHF
TRBV4-1	-	TRBJ1-4	13	-	TGCGCCAGCAGCCAAGATATAGGGGTAAAACTGTTTTTT	CASSQDIGVKLFF
TRBV5-1	TRBD1	TRBJ1-5	15	-	TGCGCCAGCAGCTTGGCCGGACAGGGTAGTCAGCCCCAGCATTTT	CASSLAGQGSQPQHF
TRBV2	TRBD1	TRBJ2-7	16	-	TGTGCCAGCAGTGGACCGGGACAGGGCCCGTCGTACGAGCAGTACTTC	CASSGPGQGPSYEQYF
TRBV4-2	-	TRBJ2-3	15	-	TGTGCCAGCAGCCAAGTAATGGGGCCCACAGATACGCAGTATTTT	CASSQVMGPTDTQYF
TRBV7-2	-	TRBJ2-7	17	-	TGTGCCAGCAGCCTGAGAGGGATGGGGAAGGACGCCTACGAGCAGTACTTC	CASSLRGMGKDAYEQYF
TRBV11-2	TRBD1	TRBJ2-7	15	-	TGTGCCAGCAGCTTACACCCCGGACAGGGAGTCGAGCAGTACTTC	CASSLHPGQGVEQYF
TRBV5-4	TRBD1	TRBJ2-6	19	-	TGTGCCAGCAGCTCATGGACAGGGGAAGCTGTAGCTGGGGCCAACGTCCTGACTTTC	CASSSWTGEAVAGANVLTF
TRBV18	-	TRBJ2-1	13	-	TGTGCCAGCTCCCCCGGACAGTTAAATGAGCAGTTCTTC	CASSPGQLNEQFF
TRBV2	-	TRBJ1-1	11	-	TGTGCCAGCAGGATGAACACTGAAGCTTTCTTT	CASRMNTEAFF
TRBV29-1	-	TRBJ2-5	15	once	TGCAGCGTTGAGGCAAACGGTGATCTACAAGAGACCCAGTACTTC	CSVEANGDLQETQYF
TRBV10-3	-	TRBJ1-1	15	-	TGTGCCATCAGTGATTCGACGGGGAGTATGAGTGAAGCTTTCTTT	CAISDSTGSMSEAFF
TRBV5-1	-	TRBJ2-7	14	-	TGCGCCAGCACCCAGGGTGGGCAATCCTACGAGCAGTACTTC	CASTQGGQSYEQYF
TRBV4-1	TRBD2	TRBJ2-1	16	-	TGCGCCAGCAGCCAACGGACTAGCGGAATCTACAATGAGCAGTTCTTC	CASSQRTSGIYNEQFF
TRBV30	TRBD2	TRBJ2-1	17	-	TGTGCCTGGACCGGGACTAGCGGGAGAGGGGGGGTGAATGAGCAGTTCTTC	CAWTGTSGRGGVNEQFF